This TCR beta chain was sequenced during a study of T cells in Graves' hyperthyroidism and ophthalmopathy. This clonotype was counted only a few times. The source material, RNA transcripts, was used to amplify TCR beta CDR3 regions. The HTBI primer set served for first-round RT-PCR of the TCR CDR3. A single record per CDR3 protein comes from TCRdb applying MiXCR to the multiplex PCR reads. This sample has some 560,000 distinct CDR3 sequences; 14% occur once, and the top ten carry approximately 14%. Input material: blood. The receptor was isolated from a woman aged 40 to 50 with Graves' hyperthyroidism.

CDR3 region: CASSQLSGVNTEAFF. The CDR3 region has the DNA TGTGCCAGCAGCCAACTCAGTGGGGTGAACACTGAAGCTTTCTTT. This chain uses TRBV14 with TRBJ1-1; D is unclear. CDR1 and CDR2 (germline): SGHDN, FVKESK. V lost 2 bases and J 0 bases, leaving 10 bases between the germline ends. The CDR3 runs to 15 residues.